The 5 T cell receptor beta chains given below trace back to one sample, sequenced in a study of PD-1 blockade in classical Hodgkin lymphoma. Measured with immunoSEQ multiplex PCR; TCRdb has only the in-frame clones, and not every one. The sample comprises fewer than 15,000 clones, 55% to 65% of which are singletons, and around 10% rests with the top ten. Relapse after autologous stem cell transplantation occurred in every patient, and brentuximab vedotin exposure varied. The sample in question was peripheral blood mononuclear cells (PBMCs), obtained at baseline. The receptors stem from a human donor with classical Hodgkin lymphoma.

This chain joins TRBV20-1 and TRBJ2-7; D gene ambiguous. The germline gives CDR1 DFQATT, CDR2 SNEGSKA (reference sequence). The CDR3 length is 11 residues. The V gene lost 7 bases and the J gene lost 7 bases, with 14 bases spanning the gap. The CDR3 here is CSVPDRREQYF. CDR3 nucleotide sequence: TGCAGTGTTCCTGACCGGAGAGAGCAGTACTTC.

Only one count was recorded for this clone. CDR3 loop: CASSTPEDPLNSPLHF. As DNA, the CDR3 is TGTGCCAGTAGTACGCCAGAAGACCCCCTTAATTCACCCCTCCACTTT. The chain couples TRBV19 to TRBJ1-6, with D unresolved. V was cut by 4 bases and J by 6 bases, with 16 bases left in between. CDR1 and CDR2 from the germline V gene are LNHDA and SQIVND (reference sequence). The CDR3 consists of 16 residues.

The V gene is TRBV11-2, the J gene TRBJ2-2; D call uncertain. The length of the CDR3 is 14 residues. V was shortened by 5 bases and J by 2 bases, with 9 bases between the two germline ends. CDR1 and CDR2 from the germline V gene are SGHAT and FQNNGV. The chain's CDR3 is CASSPSHNTGELFF. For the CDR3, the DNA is TGTGCCAGCAGCCCGTCCCATAACACCGGGGAGCTGTTTTTT.

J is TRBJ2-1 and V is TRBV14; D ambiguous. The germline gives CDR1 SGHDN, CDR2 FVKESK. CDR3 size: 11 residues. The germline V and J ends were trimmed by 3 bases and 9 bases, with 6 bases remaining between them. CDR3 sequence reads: CASSHNTEQFF. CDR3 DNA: TGTGCCAGCAGCCACAATACTGAGCAGTTCTTC.

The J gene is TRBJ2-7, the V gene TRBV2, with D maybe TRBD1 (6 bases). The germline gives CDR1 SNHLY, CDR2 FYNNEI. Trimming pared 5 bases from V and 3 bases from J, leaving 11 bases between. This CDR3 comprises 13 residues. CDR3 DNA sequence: TGTGCCAGCAGTACCGGGACAAACTACGAGCAGTACTTC. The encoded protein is CASSTGTNYEQYF. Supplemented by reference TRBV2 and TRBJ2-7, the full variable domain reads EPEVTQTPSHQVTQMGQEVILRCVPISNHLYFYWYRQILGQKVEFLVSFYNNEISEKSEIFDDQFSVERPDGSNFTLKIRSTKLEDSAMYFCASSTGTNYEQYFGPGTRLTVT.